The next 8 T cell receptor beta chains were all read from a single sample in a study of blood T cell repertoires in COVID-19 (dated by TCRdb to 2020 to 2022). Library preparation employed the immunoSEQ multiplex PCR assay. Here the immuneACCESS table is served through TCRdb, limited to in-frame sequences with V and J called. Missing clones are a known gap in these copies; in checked studies unresolved V genes cover under half, and the rest lacks a known reason. The sample table shows around 18,000 clones, and 75% to 95% are seen once. The top ten clones comprise roughly 7% of the sample. Material: peripheral blood. The receptors come from a human donor in a cohort sampled during active COVID-19.

The CDR3 nucleotides are TGTGCCAGCAGCCAAGTAGCAGATACGCAGTATTTT. Its protein is CASSQVADTQYF. The chain couples TRBV4-2 to TRBJ2-3; D remains unclear. V was clipped by 1 base and J by 4 bases, with 3 bases between them. CDR1 is LGHNA, CDR2 YNFKEQ, per germline. The CDR3 totals 12 residues.

This chain links TRBV5-1 with TRBJ2-5, with 9 bases aligning to TRBD1. The ends lost 3 bases at V and 4 bases at J; junction bases unmatched: 10. The V gene's germline CDR1 is SGHRS and CDR2 YFSETQ. The CDR3 has 16 amino acids. The DNA for the CDR3 is TGCGCCAGCAGCTATGGGACAGGGAGAGGAGGAGAGACCCAGTACTTC. Protein: CASSYGTGRGGETQYF.

The chain is built from TRBV30 and TRBJ1-1, with a tentative D call TRBD1 (6 bases). Germline CDR1 and CDR2: GTSNPN and SVGIG (reference sequence). Trimming stripped 7 bases from V and 1 base from J, with 10 bases between. The CDR3 sequence is 12 residues long. This CDR3 is CALDRRNTEAFF. The CDR3 coding sequence is TGTGCCTTAGACAGGAGGAACACTGAAGCTTTCTTT.

The J gene is TRBJ1-5, the V gene TRBV3-1 (or the pseudogene TRBV3-2), with TRBD1 as a possible D gene (6 bases). The CDR3 is 14 residues long. V lost 5 bases to trimming and J lost 3 bases, with 11 bases between them. The V gene's germline CDR1 is LGHDT and CDR2 YNNKEL (reference sequence). The CDR3 sequence is CASSVQGDNQPQHF. The CDR3 DNA sequence: TGTGCCAGCAGCGTACAGGGAGACAATCAGCCCCAGCATTTT.

This clone was seen just once. This chain uses TRBV5-4 with TRBJ2-3; 8 positions match TRBD2. Germline V gives CDR1 SGHNT, CDR2 YYREEE (reference sequence). With V trimmed by 0 bases and J by 2 bases, 5 bases remained unmatched. The CDR3 extends over 16 amino acids. The CDR3 DNA reads as TGTGCCAGCAGCTTGGTGCGGGGGGCGTCCACAGATACGCAGTATTTT. Translation gives CASSLVRGASTDTQYF.

The chain couples TRBV21-1 to TRBJ2-7; the table gives TRBD1 as D, unverified against the DNA. TRBV21-1 is noted as a pseudogene. This CDR3 is built from 16 residues. CDR3 residues: CASSKAGRTGRYEQYF. The CDR3 DNA is TGTGCCAGCAGCAAAGCCGGCAGGACAGGGAGATACGAGCAGTACTTC.

This chain uses TRBV5-1 with TRBJ2-2; 9 bases match TRBD2. CDR1 and CDR2 (germline): SGHRS, YFSETQ. This CDR3 contains 16 residues. J lost 5 bases, V lost 2 bases, and 7 bases had no gene match. DNA of the CDR3: TGCGCCAGCAGCTTAATAGCGGGAGAGGGGACCGGGGAGCTGTTTTTT. Encoded protein: CASSLIAGEGTGELFF.

The chain recombines TRBV7-9 with TRBJ2-7; tentatively, D is TRBD1 (6 bases). Trimming pared 4 bases from V and 4 bases from J, leaving 17 bases between. The CDR3 consists of 15 residues. Germline CDR1 SEHNR, CDR2 FQNEAQ (reference sequence). The CDR3 nucleotides read TGTGCCAGCAGCTCCCGGGACACCCAAGGGTACGAGCAGTACTTC. Amino acids: CASSSRDTQGYEQYF.